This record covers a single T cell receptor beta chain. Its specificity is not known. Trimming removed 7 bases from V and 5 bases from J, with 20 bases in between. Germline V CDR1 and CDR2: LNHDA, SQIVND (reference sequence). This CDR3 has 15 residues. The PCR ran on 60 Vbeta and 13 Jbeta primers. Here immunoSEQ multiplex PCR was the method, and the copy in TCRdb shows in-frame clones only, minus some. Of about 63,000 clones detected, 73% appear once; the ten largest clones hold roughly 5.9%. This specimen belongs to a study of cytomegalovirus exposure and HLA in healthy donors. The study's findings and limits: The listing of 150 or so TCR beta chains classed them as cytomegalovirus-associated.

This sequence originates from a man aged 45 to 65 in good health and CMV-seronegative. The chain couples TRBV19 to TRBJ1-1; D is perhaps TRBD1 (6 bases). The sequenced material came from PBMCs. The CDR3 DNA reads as TGTGCCAGTACGATCCAGCCAGGGGTCGGAACTGAAGCTTTCTTT. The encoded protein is CASTIQPGVGTEAFF. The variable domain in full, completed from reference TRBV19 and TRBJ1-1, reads DGGITQSPKYLFRKEGQNVTLSCEQNLNHDAMYWYRQDPGQGLRLIYYSQIVNDFQKGDIAEGYSVSREKKESFPLTVTSAQKNPTAFYLCASTIQPGVGTEAFFGQGTRLTVV.